This TCR beta chain was obtained from a study of spatial heterogeneity in lung cancer. Time point in this sample: sample taken at primary tumor resection. Researchers sequenced whole RNA taken from tumor, nontumor lung or frozen PBMC without sorting. TCRdb itself ran the 5' RACE reads through MiXCR, one entry per CDR3 protein. The sample carries roughly 40,000 distinct CDR3 sequences, approximately 7% recorded once. V was clipped by 3 bases and J by 4 bases; unmatched bases: 8. Per germline, CDR1 DFQATT and CDR2 SNEGSKA (reference sequence). This CDR3 has 15 amino acids. V is TRBV20-1 and J is TRBJ2-5; 10 nucleotides match TRBD2. This specimen was PBMCs, taken at surgery. The sequence was obtained from a female donor with early-stage non-small cell lung cancer. This CDR3 is CSASLAGARRETQYF. In DNA, the CDR3 is TGCAGTGCTAGCCTAGCGGGGGCCCGGCGAGAGACCCAGTACTTC.